These 15 T cell receptor beta chains share one sample of origin, sequenced in a study of breast tumors, draining lymph nodes, adjacent tissues. The lymph nodes were axillary draining lymph nodes from breast cancer patients. TCRdb independently ran MiXCR on the multiplex PCR reads; one entry per CDR3 protein. Of some 120,000 distinct CDR3 sequences listed, approximately 22% are singletons. Sequencing was performed on axillary lymph node tissue. All receptors come from a female donor with breast cancer. Some clones in this sample may be carry-over from other donors' samples.

This clonotype was detected ten times or more. The V and J genes are TRBV9 and TRBJ2-5, with D possibly TRBD2 on 6 matching bases. Trimming pared 3 bases from V and 1 base from J, leaving 13 bases between. Germline V gene sequence: CDR1 SGDLS, CDR2 YYNGEE. The CDR3 extends over 15 amino acids. The CDR3 sequence is CASSARAGTQETQYF. The CDR3 DNA sequence: TGTGCCAGCAGCGCGAGGGCGGGGACCCAAGAGACCCAGTACTTC.

Regarding this clonotype: An end of the junction differs from the germline gene, which may be a read error. The CDR3 DNA sequence: TGTGCCAGCAGCTCATATTCGGGACCGGGTGGCTACGCCTTC. Amino acid sequence: CASSSYSGPGGYAF. The chain combines TRBV11-1 with TRBJ1-2; TRBD1 might be the D (5 bases). This CDR3 spans 14 amino acids. Germline CDR1 reads SGHAT; CDR2 reads FQDESV (reference sequence).

Regarding this clonotype: The CDR3 carries no conserved terminal phenylalanine or tryptophan, so it likely arises from a read error. The chain employs TRBV28 and TRBJ2-7; 8 bases map to TRBD2. The length of the CDR3 is 15 residues. Germline V gives CDR1 MDHEN, CDR2 SYDVKM. The J segment lost 0 bases and the V segment lost 2 bases, leaving 3 bases of the junction unmatched. The chain's CDR3 is CASSLRGRISYEQYL. DNA of the CDR3: TGTGCCAGCAGTTTACGCGGGAGGATCTCCTACGAGCAGTACCTC.

Worth noting for this clonotype: A single base separates this from a much larger clone, so it may be a read error. CDR3 protein: CASSPDRVSHKQYF. The CDR3 nucleotides are TGTGCCAGCAGCCCGGACAGGGTATCCCACAAGCAGTACTTC. This chain joins TRBV11-2 and TRBJ2-7; TRBD1 agrees at 8 bases. CDR1 SGHAT and CDR2 FQNNGV come from the germline V gene. The junction had 11 bases not matched to a gene; V was cut back by 5 bases and J by 8 bases. There are 14 residues in the CDR3.

This clonotype was found many times. The chain combines TRBV7-9 with TRBJ2-7; D uncertain. V shed 1 base and J shed 3 bases, with 10 bases lying between them. CDR1 and CDR2 (germline): SEHNR, FQNEAQ (reference sequence). The CDR3 has 14 residues. CDR3 sequence: CASSLGGGVYEQYF. The CDR3 bases are TGTGCCAGCAGCTTAGGAGGCGGAGTCTACGAGCAGTACTTC.

This clonotype has a count of ten or more. The rearrangement links TRBV2 to TRBJ2-7; D is tentatively TRBD1 or TRBD2 (5 bases each). V dropped 6 bases and J dropped 0 bases, with 21 bases sitting between them. The CDR3 consists of 17 residues. From germline, CDR1 is SNHLY and CDR2 FYNNEI. As DNA, the CDR3 is TGTGCCAGCAGCGGGGCCGGCGGCAGCGCCTCCTCCTACGAGCAGTACTTC. Translated, it gives CASSGAGGSASSYEQYF.

This clonotype appeared many times. The chain recombines TRBV15 with TRBJ1-2; 8 bases align to TRBD1. Germline V CDR1 and CDR2: LNHNV, YYDKDF (reference sequence). J lost 5 bases, V lost 5 bases, and 7 bases had no gene match. This CDR3 region has 14 residues. Here the CDR3 DNA reads TGTGCCACCAGCCGGGGACAGGACGTTTATGGCTACACCTTC. Residues: CATSRGQDVYGYTF.

Ten or more counts support this clonotype. The V gene is TRBV24-1, the J gene TRBJ2-3; TRBD1 agrees at 7 bases. J gave up 0 bases and V 9 bases, and 2 bases lay outside the gene matches. The CDR3 is made up of 13 amino acids. Looked up from germline, CDR1 is KGHDR and CDR2 is SFDVKD. CDR3 in DNA: TGTGCCACCGGGGACAGCAGCACAGATACGCAGTATTTT. It encodes CATGDSSTDTQYF.

This clonotype was seen many times. The chain links TRBV3-1 to TRBJ2-7, with 7 bases identical to TRBD1. V shed 2 bases, J shed 4 bases, and the junction held 8 bases outside the gene matches. CDR3 length: 15 amino acids. Looked up from germline, CDR1 is LGHDT and CDR2 is YNNKEL (reference sequence). This CDR3 reads CASSQRDSRLYEQYF. DNA for the CDR3: TGTGCCAGCAGCCAACGGGACAGCCGTCTGTACGAGCAGTACTTC.

Many counts were recorded for this clonotype. The genes are TRBV5-8 and TRBJ2-7, with D maybe TRBD2 (7 bases). Trimming shortened V by 0 bases and J by 0 bases, and 10 bases separated the two germline ends. Germline CDR1 SGHTS, CDR2 YDEGEE. This CDR3 comprises 15 residues. CDR3 sequence: CASSLAGGPSYEQYF. The DNA for the CDR3 is TGTGCCAGCAGCTTGGCCGGGGGGCCCTCCTACGAGCAGTACTTC.

This clonotype occurred many times. V usage is TRBV5-6 and J usage is TRBJ2-7; no reliable D call. Germline lookup yields CDR1 SGHDT and CDR2 YYEEEE. Trimming took off 0 bases at V and 2 bases at J, with 9 bases between the two ends. This CDR3 contains 14 residues. CDR3 in amino acids: CASSLDDGTYEQYF. CDR3 DNA sequence: TGTGCCAGCAGCTTGGATGACGGAACCTACGAGCAGTACTTC.

This clonotype was seen repeatedly, ten times or more. This chain connects TRBV2 to TRBJ1-5; D remains ambiguous. Deletions cut 6 bases from V and 6 bases from J, with 9 bases between. The CDR3 is 12 residues long. Germline-derived CDR1 and CDR2 are SNHLY and FYNNEI. The CDR3 protein is CASRPTGQPQHF. DNA of the CDR3: TGTGCCAGCAGACCGACTGGTCAGCCCCAGCATTTT. Using reference TRBV2 and TRBJ1-5 for the parts outside the CDR3, the full variable domain is EPEVTQTPSHQVTQMGQEVILRCVPISNHLYFYWYRQILGQKVEFLVSFYNNEISEKSEIFDDQFSVERPDGSNFTLKIRSTKLEDSAMYFCASRPTGQPQHFGDGTRLSIL.

This clonotype came up many times. This chain joins TRBV7-9 and TRBJ2-3; 14 positions match TRBD2. In germline, CDR1 is SEHNR, CDR2 FQNEAQ (reference sequence). The CDR3 length is 16 residues. V shed 4 bases, J shed 6 bases, and the junction held 6 bases outside the gene matches. CDR3 DNA sequence: TGTGCCAGCAGCTCAGGACTAGCGGGAGGTTTCGATACGCAGTATTTT. Residues: CASSSGLAGGFDTQYF.

The V and J genes are TRBV19 and TRBJ2-5; unclear D gene. Looked up from germline, CDR1 is LNHDA and CDR2 is SQIVND (reference sequence). This CDR3 has 13 amino acids. V gave up 1 base and J gave up 5 bases, with 8 bases separating them. The chain's CDR3 is CASSIVFGETQYF. The CDR3 coding sequence is TGTGCCAGTAGTATAGTTTTTGGGGAGACCCAGTACTTC.

This clonotype was recorded many times. The chain is built from TRBV20-1 and TRBJ2-2, with 9 bases aligning to TRBD2. Germline trimming cut 1 base from V and 5 bases from J; bases unmatched to any gene: 5. Germline CDR1 and CDR2: DFQATT and SNEGSKA (reference sequence). The CDR3 has 15 residues. The CDR3 loop is CSARVRSGSTGELFF. Here the CDR3 DNA reads TGCAGTGCTAGAGTTCGTAGCGGGAGTACCGGGGAGCTGTTTTTT.